These 12 T cell receptor beta chains share one sample of origin, sequenced in a study of control samples from healthy donors and cancer patients. Some clones are missing from TCRdb's copy, which holds only in-frame ones; the method was immunoSEQ multiplex PCR. The data contain 76,000 or so clones, roughly 89% of them singletons. The sample taken for sequencing was PBMCs. The receptors shown here come from a woman aged 50 to 60 with colorectal cancer.

This rearrangement joins TRBV4-3 to TRBJ1-6; D remains unclear. The germline V gene encodes CDR1 LGHNA and CDR2 YSLEER. The CDR3 is 14 amino acids. The V and J ends lost 4 bases and 4 bases respectively, with 8 bases between them. The CDR3 coding sequence is TGCGCCAGCAGCCCAATCGTATATAATTCACCCCTCCACTTT. It translates to CASSPIVYNSPLHF.

V usage is TRBV6-6 and J usage is TRBJ1-3; D gene unclear. Germline V gives CDR1 MNHNY, CDR2 SVGAGI (reference sequence). V lost 6 bases, J lost 2 bases, and 17 bases lay in between. The CDR3 extends over 16 amino acids. CDR3 nucleotide sequence: TGTGCCAGCAGCCTCCAGAGACCCTCCGCTGGAAACACCATATATTTT. This gives the protein CASSLQRPSAGNTIYF.

This clone occurred once. V gene TRBV4-1 combines with J gene TRBJ1-1, with a possible D match to TRBD1 (6 bases). The V and J ends lost 1 base and 1 base respectively, with 7 bases between them. Germline V gene lookup returns CDR1 MGHRA and CDR2 YSYEKL. This CDR3 has 14 residues. The CDR3 region has the DNA TGCGCCAGCAGCCAAGGGGGACAGAACACTGAAGCTTTCTTT. Its protein is CASSQGGQNTEAFF.

The gene calls are TRBV3-1 (or the pseudogene TRBV3-2) and TRBJ1-5; D might be TRBD1 (5 bases). Germline V gene sequence: CDR1 LGHDT, CDR2 YNNKEL (reference sequence). V was pared by 3 bases and J by 6 bases, with 9 bases between. This CDR3 spans 13 amino acids. The CDR3 DNA follows: TGTGCCAGCAGCCAGGGGACGGGTCAGCCCCAGCATTTT. Protein product: CASSQGTGQPQHF.

This rearrangement joins TRBV19 to TRBJ2-1, with 9 bases matching TRBD1. J was trimmed by 6 bases and V by 5 bases; bases with no gene match: 11. The CDR3 length is 16 residues. The germline V gene encodes CDR1 LNHDA and CDR2 SQIVND (reference sequence). The CDR3 nucleotides read TGTGCCAGTAGTCTTGGGACAGGGACGAACCTCAATGAGCAGTTCTTC. Translation: CASSLGTGTNLNEQFF.

V and J are TRBV9 and TRBJ2-2; 10 nucleotides align to TRBD1. CDR3 size: 17 residues. V dropped 0 bases and J dropped 1; count of bases not matched to a gene: 3. The V gene's germline CDR1 is SGDLS and CDR2 YYNGEE. CDR3 bases: TGTGCCAGCAGCGTAGGAGGACAGGGGGGGAACACCGGGGAGCTGTTTTTT. Its protein is CASSVGGQGGNTGELFF.

This chain joins TRBV28 and TRBJ2-2; the match to TRBD1 covers 7 bases. The CDR3 consists of 15 residues. V trimming: 5 bases; J trimming: 5 bases; junction bases outside the gene matches: 8. Germline V gives CDR1 MDHEN, CDR2 SYDVKM. This CDR3 is CASSAGSRGTGELFF. The CDR3 coding sequence is TGTGCCAGCAGTGCTGGGAGCAGGGGGACCGGGGAGCTGTTTTTT.

V and J are TRBV28 and TRBJ2-7; 16 nucleotides align to TRBD2. CDR3 length: 17 residues. CDR1 and CDR2 (germline): MDHEN, SYDVKM. Germline trimming cut 5 bases from V and 6 bases from J; bases unmatched to any gene: 10. The CDR3 protein is CASSPPGTSGGAGEQYV. The CDR3 DNA reads TGTGCCAGCAGTCCCCCCGGGACTAGCGGGGGGGCCGGCGAGCAGTACGTC.

The chain links TRBV5-1 to TRBJ1-1; 11 nucleotides agree with TRBD1. The germline V gene has CDR1 SGHRS and CDR2 YFSETQ. This CDR3 is 17 amino acids long. V lost 3 bases and J lost 5; bases outside the gene matches: 12. DNA of the CDR3: TGCGCCAGCAGCTGGGGACAGGGGGAGGTTTTAAGTACTGAAGCTTTCTTT. It codes for CASSWGQGEVLSTEAFF.

In this sample, this clone turned up once. The J gene is TRBJ2-5, the V gene TRBV28, with D perhaps TRBD1 (6 bases). Germline CDR1 and CDR2: MDHEN and SYDVKM. Deletions cut 5 bases from V and 1 base from J, with 20 bases between. The CDR3 has 17 amino acids. CDR3 nucleotides: TGTGCCAGCAGTCCCGCGCAGGGGAAAGGACCCCAAGAGACCCAGTACTTC. Translating it yields CASSPAQGKGPQETQYF.

The genes are TRBV24-1 and TRBJ2-5, with 9 bases that match TRBD2. The V gene end was trimmed by 3 bases and the J gene end by 4 bases; junction bases not matched to a gene: 5. CDR1 is KGHDR, CDR2 SFDVKD, per germline. This CDR3 has 15 residues. The CDR3 DNA reads as TGTGCCACCAGTGATCCCGCTAGCGGGGCAGAGACCCAGTACTTC. As protein: CATSDPASGAETQYF.

The chain uses TRBV4-1 and TRBJ1-5, with TRBD1 matching over 11 bases. Germline V CDR1 and CDR2: MGHRA, YSYEKL. The CDR3 is 16 residues long. The V and J ends lost 0 bases and 6 bases, in that order; junction bases with no gene match: 4. CDR3: CASSQDLDRGRQPQHF. In nucleotides, the CDR3 is TGCGCCAGCAGCCAAGATTTGGACAGGGGGCGTCAGCCCCAGCATTTT.